The sample holds a few counts of the clone carrying this T cell receptor (beta chain). Its antigen is as yet unknown. Other DNA variants within this sample encode the same CDR3. The data belong to a study of CD8+ T cells in alopecia areata. Across the whole study: Treated patients received oral tofacitinib, 5 to 10 mg twice daily. Findings and caveats of the study: Normal scalp showed lower clonality than lesional scalp, especially alopecia totalis/universalis.

RNA extraction and reverse transcription yielded cDNA as sequencing template. Measured with immunoSEQ multiplex PCR; TCRdb has only the in-frame clones, and not every one. The profile covers 150,000 to 200,000 clones, with 60% appearing a single time and over 1% taken by the ten largest. Noted treatment: oral pan-JAK inhibitor, 5-10 mg twice daily. Those with alopecia areata gave lesional scalp punch biopsies and peripheral blood. A FACSAria was used to sort CD4+ and CD8+ T cells. These cells came from PBMCs. The CDR3 runs 11 residues. V lost 5 bases and J 2 bases, leaving 3 bases between the germline ends. The V gene's germline CDR1 is SGHTA and CDR2 FQGNSA.

This receptor was taken from a human donor with alopecia areata. The chain recombines TRBV7-2 with TRBJ2-5; D is ambiguous. Sequenced material: CD4+ T cells sorted from blood, taken at week 24, from a patient treated with tofacitinib. The CDR3 DNA is TGTGCCAGCAGCCCACAAGAGACCCAGTACTTC. As protein: CASSPQETQYF.